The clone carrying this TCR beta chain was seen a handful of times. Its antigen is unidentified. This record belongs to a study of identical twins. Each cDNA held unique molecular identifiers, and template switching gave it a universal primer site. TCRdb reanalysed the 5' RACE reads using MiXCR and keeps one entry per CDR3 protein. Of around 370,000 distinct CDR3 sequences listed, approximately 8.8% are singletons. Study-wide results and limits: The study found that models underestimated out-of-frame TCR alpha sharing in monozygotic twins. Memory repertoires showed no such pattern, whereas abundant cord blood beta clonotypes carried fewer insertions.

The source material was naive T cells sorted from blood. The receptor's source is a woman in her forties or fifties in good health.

The CDR3 here is CAITGLAGERQFF. For the CDR3, the DNA is TGTGCCATCACGGGACTAGCGGGAGAGCGGCAGTTCTTC. V and J are TRBV10-3 and TRBJ2-1, with 14 bases matching TRBD2. J lost 12 bases, V lost 7 bases, and 5 bases had no gene match. In germline, CDR1 is ENHRY, CDR2 SYGVKD. This CDR3 has 13 residues.